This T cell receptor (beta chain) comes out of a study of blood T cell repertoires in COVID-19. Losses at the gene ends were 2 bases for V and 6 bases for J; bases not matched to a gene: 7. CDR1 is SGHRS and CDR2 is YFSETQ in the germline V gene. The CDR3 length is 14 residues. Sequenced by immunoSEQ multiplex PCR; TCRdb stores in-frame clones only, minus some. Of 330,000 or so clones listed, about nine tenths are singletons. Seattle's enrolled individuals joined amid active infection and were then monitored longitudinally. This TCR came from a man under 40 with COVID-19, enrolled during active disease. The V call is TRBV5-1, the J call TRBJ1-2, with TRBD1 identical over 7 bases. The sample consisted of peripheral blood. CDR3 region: CASSFSTGNHGYTF. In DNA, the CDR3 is TGCGCCAGCAGCTTTTCGACAGGGAATCATGGCTACACCTTC.